The next 24 T cell receptor beta chains were all read from a single sample in a study of shared clonotypes between healthy human individuals. The assay was immunoSEQ multiplex PCR, and TCRdb's table has in-frame clones only and misses some. The sample contains about 1,500,000 clones, 95% to 97% of which appear only once. The specimen was naive CD4+ T cells sorted from blood. The subset: CD45RA+ positively selected. Receptors were obtained from a young man in good health.

The sample holds one count of this clone. The chain recombines TRBV28 with TRBJ2-7; 8 positions match TRBD2. CDR1 is MDHEN, CDR2 SYDVKM, per germline. This CDR3 contains 15 residues. V shed 5 bases and J 4 bases; nucleotides not matched to a gene: 10. Written as DNA, the CDR3 is TGTGCCAGCAGTGTAAGCGGGAGTGTTGTTTACGAGCAGTACTTC. Encoded protein: CASSVSGSVVYEQYF.

This rearrangement joins TRBV5-1 to TRBJ2-7, with 7 positions matching TRBD1. V dropped 0 bases and J dropped 6; count of bases not matched to a gene: 15. Germline loops: CDR1 SGHRS, CDR2 YFSETQ. This CDR3 is built from 17 residues. CDR3 DNA sequence: TGCGCCAGCAGCTTGGCGGGGACAGCCGGTGGGCTGCCCGAGCAGTACTTC. It codes for CASSLAGTAGGLPEQYF.

Remarks on this clone: This sample includes further DNA sequences coding for the same CDR3. The chain carries TRBV5-1 and TRBJ2-1; D remains unclear. The CDR3 runs to 15 residues. In germline, CDR1 is SGHRS, CDR2 YFSETQ. Trimming removed 0 bases from V and 0 bases from J, with 7 bases in between. This CDR3 reads CASSLVRSSYNEQFF. The CDR3 DNA reads TGCGCCAGCAGCTTGGTGCGGAGCTCCTACAATGAGCAGTTCTTC. The variable domain in full, completed from reference TRBV5-1 and TRBJ2-1, reads KAGVTQTPRYLIKTRGQQVTLSCSPISGHRSVSWYQQTPGQGLQFLFEYFSETQRNKGNFPGRFSGRQFSNSRSEMNVSTLELGDSALYLCASSLVRSSYNEQFFGPGTRLTVL.

Notes on this clone: Distinct nucleotide sequences in the sample also encode this CDR3. The chain carries TRBV30 and TRBJ1-4; 10 bases agree with TRBD1. Per the germline V gene, CDR1 is GTSNPN and CDR2 is SVGIG (reference sequence). The CDR3 spans 13 residues. The V and J ends lost 4 bases and 8 bases, in that order; junction bases with no gene match: 4. CDR3 in DNA: TGTGCCTGGACAAGGGACAGGGGAGAAAAACTGTTTTTT. It codes for CAWTRDRGEKLFF.

The V and J genes are TRBV29-1 and TRBJ2-7, with D possibly being TRBD1 (5 bases). V lost 7 bases and J lost 9, with 19 bases in between. The CDR3 length is 12 residues. In germline, CDR1 is SQVTM, CDR2 ANQGSEA. The DNA of the CDR3 is TGCAGCGCCATCACCCAGGGTTGGGGGCAGTACTTC. Translated, it gives CSAITQGWGQYF.

This chain joins TRBV6-1 and TRBJ2-1; weak D call: TRBD1 (6 bases). Germline CDR1 and CDR2: MNHNS and SASEGT. V gave up 1 base and J gave up 4 bases, with 14 bases separating them. The CDR3 runs to 16 residues. CDR3 loop: CASSEETGTTYNEQFF. The CDR3 DNA is TGTGCCAGCAGTGAAGAGACCGGGACAACATACAATGAGCAGTTCTTC.

This chain connects TRBV4-3 to TRBJ2-7; D is ambiguous. V lost 2 bases, J lost 2 bases, and 13 bases lay in between. This CDR3 is 15 amino acids long. CDR1 and CDR2 (germline): LGHNA, YSLEER. The CDR3 DNA reads TGCGCCAGCAGCCAACTTGGCACCAGAACCTACGAGCAGTACTTC. It encodes CASSQLGTRTYEQYF.

The table lists this clone with a count of one. The gene calls are TRBV10-2 and TRBJ2-1, with unresolved D. The V and J ends lost 11 bases and 2 bases respectively, with 16 bases between them. The CDR3 loop spans 14 amino acids. The V gene's germline CDR1 is WSHSY and CDR2 SAAADI. The CDR3, as DNA: TGCGCCCTCACGCCCACATCAACCTACAATGAGCAGTTCTTC. Translated: CALTPTSTYNEQFF.

The chain employs TRBV5-5 and TRBJ1-4, with D unclear. Trimming removed 0 bases from V and 0 bases from J, with 9 bases in between. This CDR3 has 16 amino acids. The germline gives CDR1 SGHKS, CDR2 YYEKEE (reference sequence). DNA for the CDR3: TGTGCCAGCAGCTTGGACCCGGAAACAACTAATGAAAAACTGTTTTTT. Translating gives CASSLDPETTNEKLFF. Based on the CDR3 plus reference TRBV5-5 and TRBJ1-4, the full variable domain is DAGVTQSPTHLIKTRGQQVTLRCSPISGHKSVSWYQQVLGQGPQFIFQYYEKEERGRGNFPDRFSARQFPNYSSELNVNALLLGDSALYLCASSLDPETTNEKLFFGSGTQLSVL.

The rearrangement joins TRBV6-5 to TRBJ2-6; 9 positions match TRBD1. Germline assignment: CDR1 MNHEY and CDR2 SVGAGI. The V segment lost 6 bases and the J segment 2 bases; nucleotides outside the gene matches: 2. CDR3 length: 15 amino acids. CDR3 in amino acids: CASRRTGAGANVLTF. As DNA, the CDR3 is TGTGCCAGCAGAAGGACAGGGGCTGGGGCCAACGTCCTGACTTTC.

CDR3: CASSPIEKGNQPQHF. The CDR3 DNA sequence: TGTGCCAGCAGTCCGATAGAGAAGGGCAATCAGCCCCAGCATTTT. V and J are TRBV28 and TRBJ1-5; no firm D call. Germline lookup yields CDR1 MDHEN and CDR2 SYDVKM. There are 15 residues in the CDR3. V lost 5 bases to trimming and J lost 2 bases, with 13 bases between them.

This sequence joins TRBV7-3 and TRBJ2-7, with 16 bases matching TRBD2. Trimming removed 2 bases from V and 7 bases from J; junction bases left unmatched: 5. Germline values: CDR1 SGHTA, CDR2 FQGTGA. CDR3 length: 16 residues. In DNA form, the CDR3 reads TGTGCCAGCAGCTTAGGTGCGGGACTAGCGGGAGGGGAGCAGTACTTC. This gives the protein CASSLGAGLAGGEQYF.

The CDR3 region is CATSREVKTGANVLTF. The CDR3 nucleotides read TGTGCCACCAGCAGAGAGGTTAAAACTGGGGCCAACGTCCTGACTTTC. This rearrangement joins TRBV15 to TRBJ2-6; D not resolved. CDR3 length: 16 residues. In germline, CDR1 is LNHNV, CDR2 YYDKDF (reference sequence). Trimming shortened V by 0 bases and J by 2 bases, and 8 bases separated the two germline ends.

This chain links TRBV7-6 with TRBJ2-3; 11 positions agree with TRBD1. V shed 3 bases, J shed 4 bases, and the junction held 6 bases outside the gene matches. Germline V gene data show CDR1 as SGHVS and CDR2 as FNYEAQ. The length of the CDR3 is 16 residues. CDR3 in amino acids: CASSFGTGGLPDTQYF. CDR3 nucleotide sequence: TGTGCCAGCAGCTTTGGGACAGGGGGTCTCCCAGATACGCAGTATTTT.

The genes are TRBV13 and TRBJ2-1; TRBD2 matches 7 bases. V dropped 4 bases and J dropped 6; count of bases not matched to a gene: 9. Germline loops: CDR1 PRHDT, CDR2 FYEKMQ (reference sequence). The CDR3 sequence is 15 residues long. CDR3 protein: CASSYGLVRSNEQFF. CDR3 nucleotide sequence: TGTGCCAGCAGCTACGGACTAGTTCGCTCCAATGAGCAGTTCTTC.

The chain recombines TRBV11-3 with TRBJ2-5; 7 nucleotides align to TRBD2. The CDR3 runs to 13 residues. J gave up 1 base and V 5 bases, and 1 base lay outside the gene matches. CDR1 SGHNT and CDR2 YENEEA come from the germline V gene. CDR3 amino acids: CASSGGVQETQYF. In DNA, the CDR3 is TGTGCCAGCAGCGGGGGGGTCCAAGAGACCCAGTACTTC.

The rearrangement joins TRBV6-6 to TRBJ2-4; D call uncertain. CDR1 is MNHNY and CDR2 is SVGAGI in the germline V gene (reference sequence). Between the trimmed V and J ends, which lost 0 bases and 10 bases, there was a span of 13 bases. The CDR3 spans 14 residues. DNA for the CDR3: TGTGCCAGCAGTTACTCGATTTCAGTATTAATTCAGTACTTC. It codes for CASSYSISVLIQYF.

The J gene is TRBJ2-7, the V gene TRBV25-1, with TRBD1 matching over 10 bases. CDR3 length equals 13 residues. The trim removed 8 bases at V and 2 bases at J, leaving 3 bases unmatched. Germline CDR1 MGHDK, CDR2 SYGVNS. CDR3 in amino acids: CASAGTGAYEQYF. DNA of the CDR3: TGTGCCAGCGCCGGGACAGGGGCCTACGAGCAGTACTTC.

V is TRBV19 and J is TRBJ1-4; 7 bases map to TRBD1. The germline V gene encodes CDR1 LNHDA and CDR2 SQIVND (reference sequence). The CDR3 loop spans 15 amino acids. Trimming at V came to 3 bases and at J to 4 bases, leaving 5 bases not matched to a gene. The CDR3 sequence is CASSIGGQFNEKLFF. The CDR3 DNA reads TGTGCCAGTAGTATTGGGGGACAGTTTAATGAAAAACTGTTTTTT.

Details on this clone: Other DNA variants within this sample encode the same CDR3. The chain uses TRBV29-1 and TRBJ2-5; TRBD2 agrees at 8 bases. With 3 bases clipped from V and 4 bases from J, the junction kept 4 bases outside the gene matches. The CDR3 runs 13 residues. Germline CDR1 is SQVTM and CDR2 is ANQGSEA. The CDR3 reads CSVDREGGETQYF. Written as DNA, the CDR3 is TGCAGCGTTGATCGGGAGGGCGGAGAGACCCAGTACTTC.

The chain joins TRBV7-9 to TRBJ2-7, with D perhaps assigned TRBD1 or TRBD2 (6 bases each). Germline V lookup: CDR1 SEHNR, CDR2 FQNEAQ (reference sequence). V lost 1 base to trimming and J lost 3 bases, with 13 bases between them. This CDR3 spans 15 amino acids. CDR3 residues: CASSLGGAPNYEQYF. In nucleotides, the CDR3 is TGTGCCAGCAGCTTAGGGGGGGCCCCCAACTACGAGCAGTACTTC.

This chain joins TRBV9 and TRBJ2-1, with 10 bases aligning to TRBD2. Germline V CDR1 and CDR2: SGDLS, YYNGEE. The trim removed 4 bases at V and 4 bases at J, leaving 11 bases unmatched. The CDR3 runs 17 residues. CDR3 loop: CASSSHGASGGYNEQFF. CDR3 sequence (DNA): TGTGCCAGCAGCTCCCACGGGGCTAGCGGGGGATACAATGAGCAGTTCTTC.

The chain carries TRBV6-5 and TRBJ2-7; TRBD2 aligns across 7 bases. CDR1 and CDR2 (germline): MNHEY, SVGAGI. CDR3 length: 15 amino acids. Trimming at V came to 6 bases and at J to 2 bases, leaving 10 bases not matched to a gene. In DNA, the CDR3 is TGTGCCAGCAGCTCGAGAAGCGGGATCCCCTACGAGCAGTACTTC. Its translation: CASSSRSGIPYEQYF.

The V gene is TRBV6-5, the J gene TRBJ2-4; weak D call: TRBD1 (6 bases). This CDR3 has 16 amino acids. CDR1 and CDR2 from the germline V gene are MNHEY and SVGAGI. V lost 0 bases to trimming and J lost 3 bases, with 12 bases between them. CDR3 bases: TGTGCCAGCAGTTACTCGATCAGGGGAGACAAAAACATTCAGTACTTC. Translated: CASSYSIRGDKNIQYF.